This TCR beta chain was obtained from a study of T cell responses to AZD1222 COVID-19 vaccine (dated by TCRdb to about 2021). Describing the broader study: TCR sequencing was performed for approximately 240 trial participants, of whom 207 were given two doses of AZD1222 and approximately 25 were given two doses of MenACWY control vaccine. Trial participants were enrolled into age subgroups of 18-55, 56-69 and 70-plus years, which contained 148, 28 and 57 TCR-sequenced participants, respectively. Beyond this particular receptor, the publication reports: Vaccine-associated CD4 TCRs spanned the whole spike protein, with dominant responses in regions 160-218 and 743-854. No day 14 peak-response samples were available, so repertoires were characterized only after the peak T cell response. The 56-69-year group was small, and its depth increase did not reach significance, likely because of low power. Reportedly, almost half of the unique spike-specific TCRs recognized epitopes lying outside the regions that are mutated in the B.1.351 and B.1.1.7 variants. After two AZD1222 doses, both the breadth and the depth of spike-specific TCRs were significantly higher than at day 0 and than in MenACWY recipients. Conclusions about previously exposed vaccinees are limited because only five to seven AZD1222 recipients were SARS-CoV-2 seropositive at baseline. Participants were mostly white British, with more females than males. The authors suggested clonal diversity may have been underestimated.

The CDR3 regions of human TCRbeta chains were analyzed by immunosequencing. The authors' pipeline ran thus. Repertoire TCRs were matched against a reference library of SARS-CoV-2-specific TCRs generated with the MIRA antigen-specificity platform. Breadth was defined as the fraction of unique TCRs that were SARS-CoV-2-associated. Depth was defined as the fraction of total T cells that were SARS-CoV-2-associated. Each spike-specific TCR was assigned to its reactive spike region and to a CD4 or CD8 class using the MIRA data. Log10-transformed breadth and depth values were compared by one-way ANOVA with Sidak's multiple comparisons tests. Held by TCRdb, this immuneACCESS table contains in-frame sequences only and omits some clones. Under half of the omission traces to an unresolved V gene where checked; the cause of the rest is unknown. D and trimming were read from the DNA, whereas the V and J calls and clone size are those reported in that table. This sample is represented by more than 150,000 clones; 80% to 90% of them were singletons. Of the sample, approximately 2.5% falls within the top ten clones.

Read against the paper, the sample's time point label means: baseline before first vaccination. Taken with the paper, the label for treatment or condition translates to: meningococcal conjugate vaccine given as trial control. Vaccinee samples were obtained from the UK trials COV001 and COV002, which included a single-blind randomized controlled phase 2/3 trial of AZD1222 (ChAdOx1 nCoV-19) in healthy adults. For TCRbeta chain sequencing, PBMC samples were collected from trial participants at day 0 and at day 28 after the second dose. From the cysteine up to the phenylalanine, the CDR3 has a length of 14 residues. Solely the CDR3 DNA is kept, with 42 bases framed from the first base. V drops 3 bases and J drops 0 bases, leaving 7 bases in between. From a lookup of the germline V gene, CDR1 and CDR2 are MRHNA and SNTAGT. A word on this clone: It lacks a known antigen. Per-base qualities were not stored, and no clone one base away is much larger.

Specimen: peripheral blood, collected on day 0 of MenACWY control vaccination. The sequence came from an adult in good health. The chain employs TRBV6-4 and TRBJ2-3, with the D segment identity uncertain. The encoded CDR3 is CASSESPSTDTQYF. Here is the DNA: TGTGCCAGCAGTGAGAGTCCTAGCACAGATACGCAGTATTTT.